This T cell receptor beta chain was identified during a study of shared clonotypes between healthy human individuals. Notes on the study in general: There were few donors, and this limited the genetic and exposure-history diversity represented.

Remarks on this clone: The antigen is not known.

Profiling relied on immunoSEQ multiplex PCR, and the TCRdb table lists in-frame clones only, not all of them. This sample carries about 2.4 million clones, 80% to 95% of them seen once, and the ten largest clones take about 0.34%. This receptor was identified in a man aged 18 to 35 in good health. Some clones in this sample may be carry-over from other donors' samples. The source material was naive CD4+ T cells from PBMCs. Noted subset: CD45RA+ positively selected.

The CDR3, as DNA: TGTGCCAGCAGTTTAGGGCCTCCGGACAGGGGGTCGGGAAACACCATATATTTT. It codes for CASSLGPPDRGSGNTIYF. The chain links TRBV27 to TRBJ1-3, with 10 bases fitting TRBD1. V gave up 2 bases and J gave up 4 bases; unmatched junction bases: 11. CDR1 MNHEY and CDR2 SMNVEV come from the germline V gene (reference sequence). The CDR3 contains 18 residues.